The 28 T cell receptor beta chains listed next were all sequenced from one sample in a study of shared clonotypes between healthy human individuals (dated by TCRdb to 2018 to 2020). The library was generated by the immunoSEQ multiplex PCR assay. TCRdb mirrors the immuneACCESS table, restricted to in-frame sequences. Some clones are absent from its copies; in checked studies, under half trace to an unresolved V gene, and the reason for the others is unknown. The sample data list some 2.1 million clones, and approximately 94% of these were observed just once. The ten largest make up approximately 1.2% of the sample. CD8 naive samples consisted of CD45RO-negative cells that were positively selected for CCR7, yielding a CD45RA+CCR7+ population without TemRA cells. The sample consisted of naive CD8+ T cells sorted from blood. In light of the paper, this sample's cell subset or site label describes: CD45RA+CCR7+. These receptors all come from a young man in good health.

As to this clone: Within the sample, other DNA sequences also encode this same CDR3. This chain connects TRBV27 to TRBJ1-6; D is uncertain. Trimming removed 3 bases from V and 0 bases from J, with 12 bases in between. The CDR3 is 17 residues long. Looked up from germline, CDR1 is MNHEY and CDR2 is SMNVEV (reference sequence). CDR3 nucleotides: TGTGCCAGCAGTTTGAGTAGCGAAAGCTCCTATAATTCACCCCTCCACTTT. Translated: CASSLSSESSYNSPLHF.

In this sample, this clone turned up once. This chain joins TRBV9 and TRBJ2-3; D call uncertain. The CDR3 runs to 11 residues. V was trimmed by 4 bases and J by 4 bases, leaving 4 bases between them. Germline V gene lookup returns CDR1 SGDLS and CDR2 YYNGEE. Here the CDR3 DNA reads TGTGCCAGCAGCCAAGCAGATACGCAGTATTTT. Its protein is CASSQADTQYF.

This chain connects TRBV2 to TRBJ2-2, with 7 positions matching TRBD1. The CDR3 sequence is 14 residues long. J lost 5 bases, V lost 6 bases, and 6 bases had no gene match. Germline CDR1 and CDR2: SNHLY and FYNNEI. The CDR3 protein is CASSEGAGTGELFF. CDR3 bases: TGTGCCAGCAGCGAGGGGGCAGGGACCGGGGAGCTGTTTTTT.

To note about this clone: One end of the junction is discordant with germline, which a read error may explain. The chain links TRBV5-1 to TRBJ1-5, with a tentative D call TRBD1 (5 bases). This CDR3 has 15 residues. Germline V gene lookup returns CDR1 SGHRS and CDR2 YFSETQ. The CDR3 DNA follows: TGCGCCAGCAGTTTGGAAGGGGCCATTAATCAGCCCCAGCATTTT. Its protein product is CASSLEGAINQPQHF.

This clone was counted once. The chain couples TRBV28 to TRBJ1-1, with D possibly being TRBD1 (6 bases). Germline V CDR1 and CDR2: MDHEN, SYDVKM. The CDR3 sequence is 11 residues long. Trimming pared 4 bases from V and 6 bases from J, leaving 6 bases between. Here the CDR3 DNA reads TGTGCCAGCAGTTCAGGGGCTGAAGCTTTCTTT. This sequence encodes CASSSGAEAFF.

The DNA of the CDR3 is TGTGCCAGCAGTGAAAAAGGGCCAGGACTAGCGGGAGGGCGCTACGAGCAGTACTTC. Protein: CASSEKGPGLAGGRYEQYF. The chain carries TRBV2 and TRBJ2-7; 15 nucleotides agree with TRBD2. V gave up 2 bases and J gave up 3 bases; unmatched junction bases: 11. Germline values: CDR1 SNHLY, CDR2 FYNNEI. CDR3 length equals 19 residues.

CDR3 residues: CASTDRPEAFF. The CDR3 nucleotides are TGTGCCAGCACGGATCGCCCTGAAGCTTTCTTT. V is TRBV2 and J is TRBJ1-1; D gene unclear. CDR1 is SNHLY and CDR2 is FYNNEI in the germline V gene. The CDR3 is made up of 11 amino acids. With 7 bases removed from V and 6 bases from J, the gap between germline ends came to 9 bases.

The chain recombines TRBV27 with TRBJ1-4, with D possibly TRBD1 on 6 matching bases. The CDR3 totals 15 residues. V was clipped by 2 bases and J by 4 bases, with 11 bases between them. Germline lookup yields CDR1 MNHEY and CDR2 SMNVEV (reference sequence). The DNA for the CDR3 is TGTGCCAGCAGTTTAACAGGAGGGGGTAATGAAAAACTGTTTTTT. Translating it yields CASSLTGGGNEKLFF.

This clone was seen once. The rearrangement links TRBV10-3 to TRBJ2-3; 10 nucleotides match TRBD1. The J segment lost 1 base and the V segment lost 6 bases, leaving 1 base of the junction unmatched. The CDR3 contains 14 residues. Germline V CDR1 and CDR2: ENHRY, SYGVKD. CDR3 sequence reads: CAISGQGGTDTQYF. The DNA of the CDR3 is TGTGCCATCAGCGGACAGGGGGGCACAGATACGCAGTATTTT.

This chain links TRBV18 with TRBJ2-3; 10 positions agree with TRBD2. Germline CDR1 KGHSH, CDR2 LQKENI. Losses at the gene ends were 3 bases for V and 4 bases for J; bases not matched to a gene: 7. CDR3 length equals 16 residues. As DNA, the CDR3 is TGTGCCAGCTCACCCGAGAAGCGGGAGGGCGCAGATACGCAGTATTTT. It yields the protein CASSPEKREGADTQYF. Variable domain in full (rest from reference TRBV18 and TRBJ2-3): NAGVMQNPRHLVRRRGQEARLRCSPMKGHSHVYWYRQLPEEGLKFMVYLQKENIIDESGMPKERFSAEFPKEGPSILRIQQVVRGDSAAYFCASSPEKREGADTQYFGPGTRLTVL.

This clone turned up a few times. The V call is TRBV7-9, the J call TRBJ1-1; 8 bases are shared with TRBD1. Germline V gene lookup returns CDR1 SEHNR and CDR2 FQNEAQ (reference sequence). The V and J ends lost 3 bases and 1 base, in that order; junction bases with no gene match: 1. The CDR3 length is 14 residues. The CDR3 loop is CASSFGQGNTEAFF. The CDR3 DNA sequence: TGTGCCAGCAGCTTCGGACAGGGGAACACTGAAGCTTTCTTT.

This sequence joins TRBV10-2 and TRBJ2-7, with D possibly TRBD2 on 7 matching bases. Trimming pared 8 bases from V and 0 bases from J, leaving 20 bases between. The CDR3 loop spans 16 amino acids. Germline values: CDR1 WSHSY, CDR2 SAAADI. DNA of the CDR3: TGCGCCAGCGAAGGTATAACGGGGGGCGTCTCCTACGAGCAGTACTTC. Encoded protein: CASEGITGGVSYEQYF.

The chain employs TRBV30 and TRBJ2-1, with 10 nucleotides matching TRBD2. Germline values: CDR1 GTSNPN, CDR2 SVGIG (reference sequence). The CDR3 is made up of 15 amino acids. The ends lost 4 bases at V and 2 bases at J; junction bases unmatched: 5. CDR3 bases: TGTGCCTGGACCGTAGGACTAGCGGCCTACAATGAGCAGTTCTTC. Its protein product is CAWTVGLAAYNEQFF.

This rearrangement joins TRBV27 to TRBJ2-3, with 9 bases matching TRBD1. V lost 5 bases to trimming and J lost 2 bases; unmatched junction nucleotides: 8. The CDR3 sequence is 16 residues long. Germline V gene data show CDR1 as MNHEY and CDR2 as SMNVEV (reference sequence). CDR3 nucleotides: TGTGCCAGCAGTACACGACAGGGGGTGAACACAGATACGCAGTATTTT. Protein sequence: CASSTRQGVNTDTQYF.

The chain combines TRBV6-1 with TRBJ2-7; D may be TRBD2 (5 bases). V gave up 2 bases and J gave up 2 bases, with 10 bases separating them. This CDR3 comprises 14 residues. Germline CDR1 is MNHNS and CDR2 is SASEGT. In nucleotides, the CDR3 is TGTGCCAGCAGTGAATCCGAGGGAACCTACGAGCAGTACTTC. Translated, it gives CASSESEGTYEQYF.

This clone has only a few counts. This chain connects TRBV4-1 to TRBJ1-6; D not certain. Germline CDR1 MGHRA, CDR2 YSYEKL. Between the trimmed V and J ends, which lost 4 bases and 7 bases, there was a span of 11 bases. The length of the CDR3 is 14 residues. CDR3 residues: CASSRVRENSPLHF. The CDR3 bases are TGCGCCAGCAGCCGAGTACGGGAAAATTCACCCCTCCACTTT.

CDR3 coding DNA: TGTGCCAGCAGTGTTCCCAGCGGGCTCAACGAGCAGTACTTC. Translated: CASSVPSGLNEQYF. The chain has TRBV2 and TRBJ2-7, with D possibly being TRBD2 (6 bases). The CDR3 is 14 residues long. In germline, CDR1 is SNHLY, CDR2 FYNNEI. V lost 4 bases to trimming and J lost 5 bases, with 15 bases between them. The full variable domain, in which reference TRBV2 and TRBJ2-7 provide the parts outside the CDR3, is EPEVTQTPSHQVTQMGQEVILRCVPISNHLYFYWYRQILGQKVEFLVSFYNNEISEKSEIFDDQFSVERPDGSNFTLKIRSTKLEDSAMYFCASSVPSGLNEQYFGPGTRLTVT.

The chain carries TRBV9 and TRBJ1-1; D is perhaps TRBD1 (6 bases). This CDR3 spans 17 amino acids. Germline V gene lookup returns CDR1 SGDLS and CDR2 YYNGEE. Trimming shortened V by 2 bases and J by 1 base, and 18 bases separated the two germline ends. The CDR3 DNA follows: TGTGCCAGCAGCGTGGAAGGGGGACAACCTGGGAACACTGAAGCTTTCTTT. Amino acid sequence: CASSVEGGQPGNTEAFF.

This chain links TRBV30 with TRBJ2-2; D perhaps matches TRBD1 (8 bases). V shed 5 bases and J shed 5 bases, with 15 bases lying between them. This CDR3 is built from 14 residues. CDR1 and CDR2 from the germline V gene are GTSNPN and SVGIG (reference sequence). The CDR3 spells CAWGDRGGTGELFF. The DNA for the CDR3 is TGTGCCTGGGGTGACAGGGGAGGGACCGGGGAGCTGTTTTTT.

This clone was recorded once. The sample holds other DNA sequences that translate to the same CDR3. This chain joins TRBV12-5 and TRBJ2-7; TRBD1 is a possible D gene (5 bases). V was cut by 2 bases and J by 5 bases, with 7 bases left in between. This CDR3 has 12 amino acids. CDR1 and CDR2 from the germline V gene are LGHNT and FRNRAP. CDR3 DNA sequence: TGTGCTAGTGGTTTGTCCAGGGACGAGCAGTACTTC. Encoded protein: CASGLSRDEQYF.

The chain is built from TRBV4-1 and TRBJ2-7; maybe TRBD1 (6 bases). This CDR3 contains 16 residues. Per germline, CDR1 MGHRA and CDR2 YSYEKL. V lost 0 bases to trimming and J lost 4 bases, with 16 bases between them. CDR3 nucleotides: TGCGCCAGCAGCCAAGACCTACCCGCAGGGGCGTACGAGCAGTACTTC. Translation: CASSQDLPAGAYEQYF.

V gene TRBV6-5 combines with J gene TRBJ1-1; 8 bases are a match to TRBD1. This CDR3 spans 14 amino acids. The junction had 4 bases not matched to a gene; V was cut back by 2 bases and J by 5 bases. Germline loops: CDR1 MNHEY, CDR2 SVGAGI. CDR3 protein: CASSYNTGGTEAFF. CDR3 DNA: TGTGCCAGCAGTTACAATACAGGGGGTACTGAAGCTTTCTTT.

This sequence joins TRBV29-1 and TRBJ1-1; no clear D gene. Trimming removed 5 bases from V and 1 base from J, with 8 bases in between. Per the germline V gene, CDR1 is SQVTM and CDR2 is ANQGSEA. The CDR3 runs 12 residues. CDR3 amino acids: CSVLRANTEAFF. CDR3 nucleotide sequence: TGCAGCGTTTTGAGGGCGAACACTGAAGCTTTCTTT.

The J gene is TRBJ2-5, the V gene TRBV5-1; a weak D match, TRBD1 (6 bases). V was shortened by 0 bases and J by 5 bases, with 11 bases between the two germline ends. This CDR3 is 14 amino acids long. Germline CDR1 and CDR2: SGHRS and YFSETQ. CDR3 bases: TGCGCCAGCAGCTTGGTTGGGGGCTACGAGACCCAGTACTTC. Amino acid sequence: CASSLVGGYETQYF. Looking up the rest from reference TRBV5-1 and TRBJ2-5 gives the full variable domain: KAGVTQTPRYLIKTRGQQVTLSCSPISGHRSVSWYQQTPGQGLQFLFEYFSETQRNKGNFPGRFSGRQFSNSRSEMNVSTLELGDSALYLCASSLVGGYETQYFGPGTRLLVL.

Note on this clone: Other DNA sequences in this specimen translate into the identical CDR3. The chain is built from TRBV30 and TRBJ2-2; TRBD1 agrees at 8 bases. Germline assignment: CDR1 GTSNPN and CDR2 SVGIG (reference sequence). This CDR3 spans 15 amino acids. V shed 4 bases, J shed 5 bases, and the junction held 9 bases outside the gene matches. The CDR3 nucleotides are TGTGCCTGGACAGGGCAGGGGGCTGGTACCGGGGAGCTGTTTTTT. Amino acid sequence: CAWTGQGAGTGELFF. Supplemented by reference TRBV30 and TRBJ2-2, the full variable domain reads SQTIHQWPATLVQPVGSPLSLECTVEGTSNPNLYWYRQAAGRGLQLLFYSVGIGQISSEVPQNLSASRPQDRQFILSSKKLLLSDSGFYLCAWTGQGAGTGELFFGEGSRLTVL.

The chain recombines TRBV2 with TRBJ2-2; D is unclear. The CDR3 runs to 11 residues. CDR1 SNHLY and CDR2 FYNNEI come from the germline V gene. V was clipped by 5 bases and J by 6 bases, with 4 bases between them. The CDR3 spells CASSWAGELFF. In DNA, the CDR3 is TGTGCCAGCAGTTGGGCCGGGGAGCTGTTTTTT.

V is TRBV4-1 and J is TRBJ2-1; D is ambiguous. This CDR3 comprises 15 residues. The ends were cut back, 5 bases at V and 8 bases at J, with 19 bases in the middle. Germline V CDR1 and CDR2: MGHRA, YSYEKL. The CDR3 nucleotides are TGCGCCAGCAGCTACCCCCTGACGGACGGACATGAGCAGTTCTTC. Encoded protein: CASSYPLTDGHEQFF.

V is TRBV6-5 and J is TRBJ1-2, with 10 bases that match TRBD1. The germline CDR1 and CDR2 sequences are MNHEY and SVGAGI. The CDR3 contains 14 residues. J was trimmed by 3 bases and V by 6 bases; bases with no gene match: 4. CDR3 bases: TGTGCCAGCAGCGGGACAGGGGTGCACTATGGCTACACCTTC. Amino acid sequence: CASSGTGVHYGYTF.